By share, the clone carrying this T cell receptor beta chain ranks as medium-sized. Its antigen is as yet unknown. The data were produced by immunoSEQ multiplex PCR, yet TCRdb's version contains in-frame clones alone and is incomplete. The profile shows approximately 68,000 clones, 80% of them singletons. CD3+CD4+ and CD3+CD8+ cells were FACS-sorted from thawed unstimulated PBMCs. The CDR3 loop spans 16 amino acids. Germline V gene sequence: CDR1 GTSNPN, CDR2 SVGIG (reference sequence). V dropped 1 base and J dropped 1; count of bases not matched to a gene: 7. The data were taken from a study of T cell clones after liver transplantation. About the study: Samples came from ITN030ST, which attempted immunosuppression withdrawal within 2 years of liver transplantation.

General observations from the study: Graft donor-reactive T cells may have migrated into the graft rather than being deleted.

This sequence joins TRBV30 and TRBJ2-4; 7 bases line up with TRBD2. This specimen was CD4+ T cells from blood, taken before liver transplant. This receptor was obtained from a human donor who received a liver transplant. The CDR3 loop is CAWSGREGKAKNIQYF. CDR3 sequence (DNA): TGTGCCTGGAGTGGGAGGGAGGGTAAGGCCAAAAACATTCAGTACTTC.